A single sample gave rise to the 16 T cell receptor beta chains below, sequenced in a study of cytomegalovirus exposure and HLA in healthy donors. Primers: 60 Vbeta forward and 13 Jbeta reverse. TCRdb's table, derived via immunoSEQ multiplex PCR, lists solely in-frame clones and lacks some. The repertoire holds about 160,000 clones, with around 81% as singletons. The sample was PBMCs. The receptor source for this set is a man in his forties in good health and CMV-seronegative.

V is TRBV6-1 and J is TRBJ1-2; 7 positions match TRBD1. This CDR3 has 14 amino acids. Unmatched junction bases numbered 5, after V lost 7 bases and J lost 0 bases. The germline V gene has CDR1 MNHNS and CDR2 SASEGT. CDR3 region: CASIRDSPNYGYTF. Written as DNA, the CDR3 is TGTGCCAGCATCCGGGACAGCCCTAACTATGGCTACACCTTC.

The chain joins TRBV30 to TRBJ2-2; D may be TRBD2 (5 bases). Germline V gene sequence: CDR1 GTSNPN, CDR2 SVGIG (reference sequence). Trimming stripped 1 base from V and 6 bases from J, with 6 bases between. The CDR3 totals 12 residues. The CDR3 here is CAWSDGAGELFF. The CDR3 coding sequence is TGTGCCTGGAGTGACGGGGCCGGGGAGCTGTTTTTT.

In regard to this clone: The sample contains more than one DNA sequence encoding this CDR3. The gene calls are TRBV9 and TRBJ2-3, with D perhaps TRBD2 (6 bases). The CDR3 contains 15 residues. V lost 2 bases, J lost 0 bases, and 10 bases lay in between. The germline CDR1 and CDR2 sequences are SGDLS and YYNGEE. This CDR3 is CASSVDGGSTDTQYF. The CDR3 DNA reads TGTGCCAGCAGCGTCGACGGGGGAAGCACAGATACGCAGTATTTT.

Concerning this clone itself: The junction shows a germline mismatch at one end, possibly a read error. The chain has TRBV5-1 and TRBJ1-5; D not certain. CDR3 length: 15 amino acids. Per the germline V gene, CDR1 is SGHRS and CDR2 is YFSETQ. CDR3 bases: TGCGCCAGCAGTTTGGGAACTTTTAGCAATCAGCCCCAGCATTTT. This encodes CASSLGTFSNQPQHF. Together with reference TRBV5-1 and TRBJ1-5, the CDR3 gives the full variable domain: KAGVTQTPRYLIKTRGQQVTLSCSPISGHRSVSWYQQTPGQGLQFLFEYFSETQRNKGNFPGRFSGRQFSNSRSEMNVSTLELGDSALYLCASSLGTFSNQPQHFGDGTRLSIL.

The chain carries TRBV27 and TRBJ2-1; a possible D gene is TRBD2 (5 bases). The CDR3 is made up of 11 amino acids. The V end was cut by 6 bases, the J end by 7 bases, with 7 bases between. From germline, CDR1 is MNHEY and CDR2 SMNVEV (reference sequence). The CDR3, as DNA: TGTGCCAGCAGCGGCGGGAATGAGCAGTTCTTC. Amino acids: CASSGGNEQFF.

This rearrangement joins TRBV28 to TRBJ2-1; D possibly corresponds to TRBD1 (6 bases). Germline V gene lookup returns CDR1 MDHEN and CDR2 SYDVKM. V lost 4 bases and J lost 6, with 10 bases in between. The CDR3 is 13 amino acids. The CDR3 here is CASSYGTPNEQFF. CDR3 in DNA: TGTGCCAGCAGTTACGGGACACCCAATGAGCAGTTCTTC.

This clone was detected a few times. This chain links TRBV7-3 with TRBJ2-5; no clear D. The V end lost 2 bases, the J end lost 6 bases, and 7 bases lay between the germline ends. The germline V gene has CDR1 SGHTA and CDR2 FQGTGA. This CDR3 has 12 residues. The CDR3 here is CASSLDSQTQYF. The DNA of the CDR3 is TGTGCCAGCAGCTTAGACTCTCAGACCCAGTACTTC.

The CDR3 bases are TGCGCCAGCAGCTTCTCTACAGGAATGAACACTGAAGCTTTCTTT. This translates into CASSFSTGMNTEAFF. This sequence joins TRBV5-1 and TRBJ1-1; possible D gene TRBD1, 5 bases. The germline gives CDR1 SGHRS, CDR2 YFSETQ. The CDR3 has 15 amino acids. Trimming removed 2 bases from V and 0 bases from J, with 11 bases in between.

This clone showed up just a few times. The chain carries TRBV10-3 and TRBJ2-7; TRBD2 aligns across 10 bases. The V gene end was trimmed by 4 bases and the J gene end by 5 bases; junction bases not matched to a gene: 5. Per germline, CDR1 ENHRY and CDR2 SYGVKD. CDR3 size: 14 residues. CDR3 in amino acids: CAISASGSNNEQYF. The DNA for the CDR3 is TGTGCCATCAGTGCTAGCGGGAGTAACAACGAGCAGTACTTC.

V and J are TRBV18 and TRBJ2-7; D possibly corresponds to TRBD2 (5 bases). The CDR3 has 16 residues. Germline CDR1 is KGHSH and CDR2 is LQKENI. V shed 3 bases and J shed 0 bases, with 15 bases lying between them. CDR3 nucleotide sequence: TGTGCCAGCTCACCTTGGGGTTCAGCGGTCTCCTACGAGCAGTACGTC. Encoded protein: CASSPWGSAVSYEQYV.

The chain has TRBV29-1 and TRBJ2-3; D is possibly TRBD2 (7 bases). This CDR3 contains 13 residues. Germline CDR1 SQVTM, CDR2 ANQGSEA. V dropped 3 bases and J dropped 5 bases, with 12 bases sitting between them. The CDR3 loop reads CSVEGGLQDTQYF. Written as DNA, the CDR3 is TGCAGCGTTGAGGGGGGGCTCCAAGATACGCAGTATTTT.

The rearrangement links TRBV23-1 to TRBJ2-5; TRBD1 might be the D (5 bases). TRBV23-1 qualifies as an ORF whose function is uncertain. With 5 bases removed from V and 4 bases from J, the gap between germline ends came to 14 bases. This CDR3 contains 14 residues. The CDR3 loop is CASSTTDIRETQYF. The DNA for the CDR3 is TGCGCCAGCAGTACCACGGACATCAGAGAGACCCAGTACTTC.

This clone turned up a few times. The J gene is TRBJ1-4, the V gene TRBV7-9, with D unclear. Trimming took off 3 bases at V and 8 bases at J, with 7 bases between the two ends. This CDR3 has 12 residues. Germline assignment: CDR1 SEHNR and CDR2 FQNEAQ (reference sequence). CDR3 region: CASSFPGEKLFF. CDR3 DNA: TGTGCCAGCAGCTTCCCAGGCGAAAAACTGTTTTTT.

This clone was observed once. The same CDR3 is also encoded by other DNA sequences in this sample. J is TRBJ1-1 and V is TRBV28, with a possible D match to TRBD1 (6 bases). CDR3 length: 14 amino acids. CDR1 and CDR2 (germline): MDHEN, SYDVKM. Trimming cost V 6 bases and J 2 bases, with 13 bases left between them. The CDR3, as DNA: TGTGCCAGCAGCTCGACAGGACTTAACACTGAAGCTTTCTTT. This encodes CASSSTGLNTEAFF.

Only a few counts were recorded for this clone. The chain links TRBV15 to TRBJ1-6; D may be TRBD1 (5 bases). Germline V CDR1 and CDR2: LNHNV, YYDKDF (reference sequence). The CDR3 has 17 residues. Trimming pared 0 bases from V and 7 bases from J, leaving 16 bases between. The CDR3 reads CATSRDRGGRVNSPLHF. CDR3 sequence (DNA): TGTGCCACCAGCAGAGATCGCGGCGGCAGGGTAAATTCACCCCTCCACTTT.

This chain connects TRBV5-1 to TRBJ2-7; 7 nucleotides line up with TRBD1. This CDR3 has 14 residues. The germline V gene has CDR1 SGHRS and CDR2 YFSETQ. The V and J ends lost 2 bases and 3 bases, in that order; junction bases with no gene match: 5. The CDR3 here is CASSFVDRLYEQYF. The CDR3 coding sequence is TGCGCCAGCAGCTTTGTGGACAGGCTCTACGAGCAGTACTTC.